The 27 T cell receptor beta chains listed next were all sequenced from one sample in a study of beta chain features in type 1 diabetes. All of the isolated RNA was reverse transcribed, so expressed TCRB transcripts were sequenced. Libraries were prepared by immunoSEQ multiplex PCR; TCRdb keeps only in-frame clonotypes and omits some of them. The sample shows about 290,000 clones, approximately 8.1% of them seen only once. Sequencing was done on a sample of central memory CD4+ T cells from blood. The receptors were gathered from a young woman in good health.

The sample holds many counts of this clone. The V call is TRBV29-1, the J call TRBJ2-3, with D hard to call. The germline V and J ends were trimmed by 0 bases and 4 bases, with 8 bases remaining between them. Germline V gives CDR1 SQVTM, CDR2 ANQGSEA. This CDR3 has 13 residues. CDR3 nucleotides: TGCAGCGTTGAAGAGCGGAGCGCAGATACGCAGTATTTT. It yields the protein CSVEERSADTQYF.

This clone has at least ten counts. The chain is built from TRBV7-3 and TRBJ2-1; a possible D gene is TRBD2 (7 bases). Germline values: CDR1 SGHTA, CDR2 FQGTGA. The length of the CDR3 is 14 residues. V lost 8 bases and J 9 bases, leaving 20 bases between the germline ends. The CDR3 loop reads CASGRGGGDSEQFF. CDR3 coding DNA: TGTGCCAGCGGCCGCGGGGGCGGTGATAGTGAGCAGTTCTTC.

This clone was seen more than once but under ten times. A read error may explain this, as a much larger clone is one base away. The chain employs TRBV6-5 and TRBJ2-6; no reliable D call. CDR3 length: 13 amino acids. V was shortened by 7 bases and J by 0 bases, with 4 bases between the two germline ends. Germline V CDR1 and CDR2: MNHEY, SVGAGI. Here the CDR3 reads CASTRSGANVLTF. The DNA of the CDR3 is TGTGCCAGCACCCGCTCTGGGGCCAACGTCCTGACTTTC.

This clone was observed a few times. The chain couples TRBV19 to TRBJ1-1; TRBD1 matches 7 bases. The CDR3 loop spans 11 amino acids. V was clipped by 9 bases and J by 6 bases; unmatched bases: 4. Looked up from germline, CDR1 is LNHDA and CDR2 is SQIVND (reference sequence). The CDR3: CASRGYAEAFF. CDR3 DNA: TGTGCCAGCAGGGGGTACGCTGAAGCTTTCTTT.

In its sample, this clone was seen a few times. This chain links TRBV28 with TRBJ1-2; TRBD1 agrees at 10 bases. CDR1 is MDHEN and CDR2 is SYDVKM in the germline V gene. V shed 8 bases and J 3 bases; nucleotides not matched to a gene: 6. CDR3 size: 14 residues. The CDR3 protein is CASGQGVRYYGYTF. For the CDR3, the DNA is TGTGCCAGCGGACAGGGGGTCCGATACTATGGCTACACCTTC.

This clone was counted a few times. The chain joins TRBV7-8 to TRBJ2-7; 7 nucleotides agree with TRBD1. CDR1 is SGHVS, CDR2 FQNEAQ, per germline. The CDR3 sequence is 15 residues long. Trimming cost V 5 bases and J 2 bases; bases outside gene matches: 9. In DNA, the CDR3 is TGTGCCAGCAGCGATGACGCCAGGGGGACCTACGAGCAGTACTTC. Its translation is CASSDDARGTYEQYF.

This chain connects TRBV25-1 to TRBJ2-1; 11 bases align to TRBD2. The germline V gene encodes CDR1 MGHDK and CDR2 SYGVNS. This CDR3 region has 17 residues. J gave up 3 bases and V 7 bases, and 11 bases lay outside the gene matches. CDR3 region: CASIGATSGTNYNEQFF. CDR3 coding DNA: TGTGCCAGCATAGGGGCGACTAGCGGGACGAACTACAATGAGCAGTTCTTC.

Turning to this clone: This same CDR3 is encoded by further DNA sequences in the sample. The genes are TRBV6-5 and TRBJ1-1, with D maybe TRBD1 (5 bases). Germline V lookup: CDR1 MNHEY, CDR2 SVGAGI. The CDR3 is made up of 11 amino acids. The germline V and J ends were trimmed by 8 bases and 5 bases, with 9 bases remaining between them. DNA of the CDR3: TGTGCCAGCCGAAGGGGAACTGAAGCTTTCTTT. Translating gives CASRRGTEAFF.

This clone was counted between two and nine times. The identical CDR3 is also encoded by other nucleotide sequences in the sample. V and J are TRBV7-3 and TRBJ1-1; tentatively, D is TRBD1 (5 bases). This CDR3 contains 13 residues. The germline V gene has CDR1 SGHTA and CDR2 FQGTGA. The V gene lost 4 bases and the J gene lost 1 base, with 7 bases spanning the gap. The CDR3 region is CASSSQGNTEAFF. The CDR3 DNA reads TGTGCCAGCAGCTCCCAGGGGAACACTGAAGCTTTCTTT.

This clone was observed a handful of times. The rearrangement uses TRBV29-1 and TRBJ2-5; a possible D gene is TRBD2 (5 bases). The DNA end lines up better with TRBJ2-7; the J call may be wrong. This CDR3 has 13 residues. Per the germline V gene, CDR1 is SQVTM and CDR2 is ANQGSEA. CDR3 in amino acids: CSGISGFSYEQYF. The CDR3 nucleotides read TGCAGCGGTATAAGCGGTTTCAGCTACGAGCAGTACTTC.

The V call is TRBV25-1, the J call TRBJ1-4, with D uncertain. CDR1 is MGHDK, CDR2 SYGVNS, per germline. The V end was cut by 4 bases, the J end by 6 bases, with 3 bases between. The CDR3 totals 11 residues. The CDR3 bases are TGTGCCAGCAGTGGGTATGAAAAACTGTTTTTT. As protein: CASSGYEKLFF. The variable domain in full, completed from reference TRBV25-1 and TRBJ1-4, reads EADIYQTPRYLVIGTGKKITLECSQTMGHDKMYWYQQDPGMELHLIHYSYGVNSTEKGDLSSESTVSRIRTEHFPLTLESARPSHTSQYLCASSGYEKLFFGSGTQLSVL.

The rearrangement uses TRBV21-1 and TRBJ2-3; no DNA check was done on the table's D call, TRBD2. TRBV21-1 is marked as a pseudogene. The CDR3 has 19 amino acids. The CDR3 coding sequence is TGTGCCAGCAGCAAAGGTCCCCTTCCTGGGACTAGCGGAGCAGATACGCAGTATTTT. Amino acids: CASSKGPLPGTSGADTQYF.

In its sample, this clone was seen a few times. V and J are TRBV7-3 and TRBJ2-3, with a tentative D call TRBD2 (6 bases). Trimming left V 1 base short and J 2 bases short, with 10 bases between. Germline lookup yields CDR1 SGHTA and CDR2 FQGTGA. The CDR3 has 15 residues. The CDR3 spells CASSLSGANTDTQYF. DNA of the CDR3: TGTGCCAGCAGCTTAAGCGGGGCTAACACAGATACGCAGTATTTT.

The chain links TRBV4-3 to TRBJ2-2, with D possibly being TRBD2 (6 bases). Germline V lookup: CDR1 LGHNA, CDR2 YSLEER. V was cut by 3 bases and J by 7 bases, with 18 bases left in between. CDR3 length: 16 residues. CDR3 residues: CASSQRRGGGFGELFF. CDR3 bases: TGCGCCAGCAGCCAGAGGAGGGGAGGCGGGTTCGGGGAGCTGTTTTTT.

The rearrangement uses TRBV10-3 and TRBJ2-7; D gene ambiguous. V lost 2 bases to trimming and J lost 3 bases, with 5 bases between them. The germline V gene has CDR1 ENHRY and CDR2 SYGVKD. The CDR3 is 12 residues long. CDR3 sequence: CAISENSYEQYF. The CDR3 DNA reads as TGTGCCATCAGTGAGAACAGCTACGAGCAGTACTTC.

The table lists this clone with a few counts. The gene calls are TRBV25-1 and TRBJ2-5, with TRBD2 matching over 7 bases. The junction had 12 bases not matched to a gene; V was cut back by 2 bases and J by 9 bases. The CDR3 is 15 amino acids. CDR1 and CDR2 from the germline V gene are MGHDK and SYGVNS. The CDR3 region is CASSESGTDVRAQYF. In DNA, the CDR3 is TGTGCCAGCAGTGAAAGCGGGACGGACGTCCGGGCCCAGTACTTC.

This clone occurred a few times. CDR3 coding DNA: TGCGCCAGCAGCCAAGATATTTCGTTTGGCTACACCTTC. It yields the protein CASSQDISFGYTF. V usage is TRBV4-1 and J usage is TRBJ1-2; no reliable D call. The length of the CDR3 is 13 residues. V lost 0 bases and J 7 bases, leaving 9 bases between the germline ends. Germline loops: CDR1 MGHRA, CDR2 YSYEKL.

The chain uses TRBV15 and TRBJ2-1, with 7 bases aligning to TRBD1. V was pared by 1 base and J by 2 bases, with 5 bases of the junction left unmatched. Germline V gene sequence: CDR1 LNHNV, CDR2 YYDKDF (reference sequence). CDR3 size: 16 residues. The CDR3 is CATSRVGQRAYNEQFF. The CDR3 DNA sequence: TGTGCCACCAGCAGAGTGGGACAGAGAGCCTACAATGAGCAGTTCTTC.

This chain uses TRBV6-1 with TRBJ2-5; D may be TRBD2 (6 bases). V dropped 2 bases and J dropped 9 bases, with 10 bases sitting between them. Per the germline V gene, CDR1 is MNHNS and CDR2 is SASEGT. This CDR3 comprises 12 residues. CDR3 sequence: CASSERRASQYF. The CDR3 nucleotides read TGTGCCAGCAGTGAAAGGAGGGCTTCCCAGTACTTC.

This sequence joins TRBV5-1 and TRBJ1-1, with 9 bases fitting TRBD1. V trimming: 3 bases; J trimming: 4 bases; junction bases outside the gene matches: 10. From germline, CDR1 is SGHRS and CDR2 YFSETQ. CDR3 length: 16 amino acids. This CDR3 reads CASSYDPTGGGTEAFF. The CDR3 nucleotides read TGCGCCAGCAGCTACGATCCAACAGGGGGCGGCACTGAAGCTTTCTTT. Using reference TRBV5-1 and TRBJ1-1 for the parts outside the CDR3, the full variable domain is KAGVTQTPRYLIKTRGQQVTLSCSPISGHRSVSWYQQTPGQGLQFLFEYFSETQRNKGNFPGRFSGRQFSNSRSEMNVSTLELGDSALYLCASSYDPTGGGTEAFFGQGTRLTVV.

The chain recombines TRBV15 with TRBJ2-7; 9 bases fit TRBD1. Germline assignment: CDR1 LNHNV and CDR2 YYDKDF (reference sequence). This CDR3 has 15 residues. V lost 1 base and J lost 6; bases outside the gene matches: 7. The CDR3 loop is CATSRAQGQGCEQYV. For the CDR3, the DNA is TGTGCCACCAGCAGAGCACAGGGACAGGGCTGCGAGCAGTACGTC.

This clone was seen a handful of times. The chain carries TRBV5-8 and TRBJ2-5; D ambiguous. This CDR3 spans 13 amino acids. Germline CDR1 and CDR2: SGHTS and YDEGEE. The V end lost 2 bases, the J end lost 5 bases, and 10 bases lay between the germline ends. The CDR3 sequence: CASSFQAPETQYF. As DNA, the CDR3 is TGTGCCAGCAGCTTCCAGGCCCCCGAGACCCAGTACTTC.

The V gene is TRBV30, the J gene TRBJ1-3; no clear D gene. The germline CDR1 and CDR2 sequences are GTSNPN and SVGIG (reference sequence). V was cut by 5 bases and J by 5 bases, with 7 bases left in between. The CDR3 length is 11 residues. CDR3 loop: CAWGIRNTIYF. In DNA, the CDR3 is TGTGCCTGGGGCATACGAAACACCATATATTTT.

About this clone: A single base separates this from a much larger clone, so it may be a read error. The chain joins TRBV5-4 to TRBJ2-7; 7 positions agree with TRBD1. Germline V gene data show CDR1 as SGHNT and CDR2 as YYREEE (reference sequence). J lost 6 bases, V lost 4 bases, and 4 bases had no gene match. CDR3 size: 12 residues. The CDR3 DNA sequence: TGTGCCAGCAGCCTCGACAGGGCCGAGCAGTACGTC. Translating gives CASSLDRAEQYV.

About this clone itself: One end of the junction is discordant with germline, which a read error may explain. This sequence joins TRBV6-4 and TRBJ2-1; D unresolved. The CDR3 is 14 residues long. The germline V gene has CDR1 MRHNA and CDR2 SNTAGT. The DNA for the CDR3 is TGTGCCAGCAGTTACTCGTTAGAATACAATGAGCAGTTCTTC. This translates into CASSYSLEYNEQFF.

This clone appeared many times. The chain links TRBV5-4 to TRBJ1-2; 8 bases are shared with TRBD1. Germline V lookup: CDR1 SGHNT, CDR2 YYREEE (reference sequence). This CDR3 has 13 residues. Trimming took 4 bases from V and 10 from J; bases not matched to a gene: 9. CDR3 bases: TGTGCCAGCAGCCTGGGACAGGATAATAACTACACCTTC. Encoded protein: CASSLGQDNNYTF. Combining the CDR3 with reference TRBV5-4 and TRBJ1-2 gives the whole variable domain ETGVTQSPTHLIKTRGQQVTLRCSSQSGHNTVSWYQQALGQGPQFIFQYYREEENGRGNFPPRFSGLQFPNYSSELNVNALELDDSALYLCASSLGQDNNYTFGSGTRLTVV.

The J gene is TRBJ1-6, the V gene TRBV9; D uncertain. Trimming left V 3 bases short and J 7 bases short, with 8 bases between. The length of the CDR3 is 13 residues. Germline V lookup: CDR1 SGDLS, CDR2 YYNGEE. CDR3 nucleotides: TGTGCCAGCAGCGACAGTATGAATTCACCCCTCCACTTT. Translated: CASSDSMNSPLHF. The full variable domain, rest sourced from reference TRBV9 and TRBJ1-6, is DSGVTQTPKHLITATGQRVTLRCSPRSGDLSVYWYQQSLDQGLQFLIQYYNGEERAKGNILERFSAQQFPDLHSELNLSSLELGDSALYFCASSDSMNSPLHFGNGTRLTVT.